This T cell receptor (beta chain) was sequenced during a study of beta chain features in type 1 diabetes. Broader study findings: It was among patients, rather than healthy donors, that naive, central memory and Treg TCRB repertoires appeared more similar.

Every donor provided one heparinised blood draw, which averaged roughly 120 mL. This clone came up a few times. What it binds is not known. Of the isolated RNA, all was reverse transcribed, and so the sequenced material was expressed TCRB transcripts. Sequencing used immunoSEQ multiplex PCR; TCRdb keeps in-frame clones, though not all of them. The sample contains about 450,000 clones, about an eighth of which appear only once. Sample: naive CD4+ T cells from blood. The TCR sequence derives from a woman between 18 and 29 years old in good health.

CDR3 DNA sequence: TGCGCCAGCAGCGGAACGTTGGGACAGACGAACACTGAAGCTTTCTTT. It encodes CASSGTLGQTNTEAFF. The chain employs TRBV5-1 and TRBJ1-1; 7 bases match TRBD1. Germline assignment: CDR1 SGHRS and CDR2 YFSETQ. CDR3 length: 16 residues. V shed 4 bases, J shed 1 base, and the junction held 10 bases outside the gene matches.